This TCR beta chain is drawn from a study of spatial heterogeneity in lung cancer. The wider study: Where present, follow-up PBMC were sequenced a median of roughly two years after resection. Sequence detection consistently recorded a greater number of beta-chain than alpha-chain sequences.

Each molecule of TCR cDNA was tagged with one unique molecular identifier. TCRdb reprocessed the 5' RACE reads via MiXCR and lists one record per CDR3 protein. The table lists around 30,000 distinct CDR3 sequences, about 6.3% of them singletons. Study-level points and caveats: Whereas they appeared in blood less at follow-up, ubiquitous expanded tumor TCRs appeared there more at resection.

Germline V CDR1 and CDR2: MNHEY, SMNVEV (reference sequence). The CDR3 is 15 amino acids. V lost 5 bases to trimming and J lost 4 bases, with 15 bases between them. The time point is: blood at routine non-recurrence follow-up after resection. TCRs were sequenced from unsorted whole RNA of tumor, nontumor lung or PBMC. There are a few counts of this clonotype. Its specificity is unknown. The rearrangement links TRBV27 to TRBJ1-5; D perhaps matches TRBD1 (5 bases). The clonotype originates from a male donor with early-stage non-small cell lung cancer. This specimen was PBMCs, taken at follow-up. CDR3 nucleotide sequence: TGTGCCAGCAGTCCCCATCGAAAGGGGAATCAGCCCCAGCATTTT. Its translation: CASSPHRKGNQPQHF.